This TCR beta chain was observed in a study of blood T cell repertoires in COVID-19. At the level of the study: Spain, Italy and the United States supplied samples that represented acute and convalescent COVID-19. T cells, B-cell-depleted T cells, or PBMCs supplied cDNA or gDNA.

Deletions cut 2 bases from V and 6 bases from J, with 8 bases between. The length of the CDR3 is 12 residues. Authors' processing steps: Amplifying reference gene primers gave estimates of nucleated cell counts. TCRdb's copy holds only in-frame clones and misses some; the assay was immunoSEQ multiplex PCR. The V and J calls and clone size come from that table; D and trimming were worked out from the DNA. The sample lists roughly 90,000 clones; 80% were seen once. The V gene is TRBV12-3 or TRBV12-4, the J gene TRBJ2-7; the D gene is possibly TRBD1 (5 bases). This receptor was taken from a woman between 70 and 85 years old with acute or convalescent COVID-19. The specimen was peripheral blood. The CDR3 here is CASSLSRAEQYF. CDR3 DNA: TGTGCCAGCAGTTTATCCAGGGCCGAGCAGTACTTC.